This TCR beta chain emerged from a study of post-analysis software for immune sequencing data. TCR beta cDNA libraries included unique molecular identifiers. TCRdb re-called the PCR reads with MiXCR, one entry per CDR3 protein. The sample has under 900,000 distinct CDR3 sequences; roughly 50% are singletons. Germline V CDR1 and CDR2: SEHNR, FQNEAQ (reference sequence). The CDR3 loop spans 17 amino acids. V was shortened by 7 bases and J by 11 bases, with 32 bases between the two germline ends. This clonotype was recorded only once. What it binds is not known. Study-level points and caveats: For normalized Chao1 diversity, multiple sclerosis patients scored significantly lower than controls did. The study found TRBV5-6, TRBV5-1 and TRBV20-1 among four to six TRBV segments more frequent in patients than controls.

Sequences were obtained from blood. This TCR came from a girl aged 10 to 17 with multiple sclerosis. V usage is TRBV7-9 and J usage is TRBJ2-5, with a tentative D call TRBD1 (6 bases). This chain's CDR3 is CASTSEGVSRGPSAQYF. The CDR3 DNA is TGTGCCAGCACCTCAGAGGGGGTCTCTCGGGGCCCGTCCGCGCAGTACTTC.